The clone carrying this TCR beta chain was counted a single time. This specimen comes from a study of blood T cell repertoires in COVID-19. About the research overall: Specimens from acute and convalescent COVID-19 originated in the United States, Italy and Spain.

Germline trimming cut 6 bases from V and 0 bases from J; bases unmatched to any gene: 21. This CDR3 contains 20 residues. Germline CDR1 and CDR2: WSHSY and SAAADI. As handled by the study authors: Amplification from reference gene primers served as the basis for estimated nucleated cell counts. Profiled with immunoSEQ multiplex PCR; TCRdb holds only in-frame clones, not every one. The DNA was the basis for D and trimming; V, J and clone size are from that table. The data hold about 250,000 clones, with 65% to 90% observed a single time. Participants were aged about 18 to 90 years, lived in 25 or so US areas, and enrolled virtually.

The origin of this receptor is a woman in her forties or fifties with acute COVID-19. The specimen sequenced was PBMCs or T cells enriched from blood (not recorded which). This chain joins TRBV10-2 and TRBJ1-1, with 8 bases identical to TRBD1. The CDR3 DNA is TGCGCCAGCAGACGGGCAGGGGGCGATAATCGCCCGCCTATGAACACTGAAGCTTTCTTT. Translating gives CASRRAGGDNRPPMNTEAFF.